The rows below give T cell receptor beta chains drawn from one sample of a study of Ad26.COV2.S vaccination and SARS-CoV-2 variants. Profiled with immunoSEQ multiplex PCR; TCRdb holds only in-frame clones, not every one. This sample has about 480,000 clones, with around 90% found just once. The sequenced sample was peripheral blood, obtained in a trial of Ad26.COV2.S vaccine versus placebo. The receptors shown here come from a person aged 18-65 years who received the Ad26.COV2.S COVID-19 vaccine or a placebo. Each CDR3 is given with its conserved first and last residue. The listing skips clone size in some rows; elsewhere it reads once, few, many or a size class.

v_call: TRBV28; j_call: TRBJ2-5; cdr3_length: 15; clone_size: NA; cdr3_aa: CASSPGLRTGETQYF
v_call: TRBV5-8; j_call: TRBJ2-7; cdr3_length: 17; clone_size: NA; cdr3_aa: CASSLAALSIAGYEQYF
v_call: TRBV30; j_call: TRBJ1-4; cdr3_length: 14; clone_size: NA; cdr3_aa: CAWSRGGANEKLFF
v_call: TRBV12-3/TRBV12-4; j_call: TRBJ2-7; cdr3_length: 11; clone_size: NA; cdr3_aa: CASSFGYEQYF
v_call: TRBV30; j_call: TRBJ1-6; cdr3_length: 14; clone_size: NA; cdr3_aa: CAWKTPGADSPLHF
v_call: TRBV28; j_call: TRBJ2-1; cdr3_length: 16; clone_size: NA; cdr3_aa: CASSFSPAGVGNEQFF
v_call: TRBV5-1; j_call: TRBJ2-3; cdr3_length: 15; clone_size: NA; cdr3_aa: CASSIGQGGADTQYF
v_call: TRBV12-3/TRBV12-4; j_call: TRBJ1-6; cdr3_length: 12; clone_size: NA; cdr3_aa: CASSLGSFDLHF
v_call: TRBV29-1; j_call: TRBJ1-5; cdr3_length: 19; clone_size: NA; cdr3_aa: CSVDPLKGQGTYSNQPQHF
v_call: TRBV7-8; j_call: TRBJ2-3; cdr3_length: 12; clone_size: NA; cdr3_aa: CASSHYTDTQYF
v_call: TRBV6-5; j_call: TRBJ2-5; cdr3_length: 16; clone_size: NA; cdr3_aa: CASSYRGLAGVETQYF
v_call: TRBV6-2/TRBV6-3; j_call: TRBJ2-1; cdr3_length: 11; clone_size: NA; cdr3_aa: CASSYLDEQFF
v_call: TRBV28; j_call: TRBJ1-5; cdr3_length: 18; clone_size: once; cdr3_aa: CASSPLGLLNRPNQPQHF
v_call: TRBV6-1; j_call: TRBJ2-7; cdr3_length: 18; clone_size: NA; cdr3_aa: CASSAGRTGPSLPYEQYF
v_call: TRBV28; j_call: TRBJ2-7; cdr3_length: 12; clone_size: NA; cdr3_aa: CASSKREYEQYF
v_call: TRBV7-2; j_call: TRBJ2-1; cdr3_length: 18; clone_size: NA; cdr3_aa: CASSPKGRPGEPYNEQFF
v_call: TRBV6-5; j_call: TRBJ1-2; cdr3_length: 13; clone_size: NA; cdr3_aa: CASTVDRSYGYTF